This entry features one T cell receptor beta chain sequence. Its target is unknown. V was pared by 3 bases and J by 4 bases, with 10 bases of the junction left unmatched. Per germline, CDR1 LGHNA and CDR2 YNFKEQ. CDR3 length: 17 amino acids. This specimen belongs to a study of CD8 T cells in ankylosing spondylitis. Study-level results: One TCR beta motif, made up of eight highly homologous variants, appeared characteristic of ankylosing spondylitis blood.

TCRdb processed the 5' RACE reads anew with MiXCR; each CDR3 protein has one entry. This table holds approximately 500,000 distinct CDR3 sequences, more than 9.5% found once. This sequence originates from a male donor with ankylosing spondylitis. The sequencing sample was made of blood, either unsorted or a sorted T cell fraction (not recorded which). The chain links TRBV4-2 to TRBJ2-1; 9 bases fit TRBD2. CDR3 in DNA: TGTGCCAGCAGCCAGGCTGGGAATAGCGGGAGTTACAATGAGCAGTTCTTC. Amino acid sequence: CASSQAGNSGSYNEQFF.